This T cell receptor beta chain was identified during a study of shared clonotypes between healthy human individuals (dated by TCRdb to 2018 to 2021). Describing the broader study: The cohort comprised two women and three men aged 18 to 49 years. The study deeply sequenced blood TCR repertoires of several healthy adults to estimate repertoire size and the extent of clonotype sharing between individuals. To increase sequencing depth and limit assay-specific biases, TCR repertoire library preparation and sequencing were carried out by different laboratories using diverse techniques. Per donor, leukapheresis produced somewhere between about 0.94 and 9.5 billion PBMCs. Beyond this particular receptor, the publication reports: The small number of donors limited the genetic and exposure-history diversity represented. Based on pairwise subsampling, the degree of clonotype sharing among donors was expected to be affected by sequencing depth. Only blood was sampled, and tissue TCR repertoires likely differ from those in blood.

Worth noting for this clone: No antigen is known for it. Per-base quality was not reported, and no clone a single base away is much larger than it.

TCR CDR3 regions were amplified from genomic DNA by multiplex PCR using the deep immunoSEQ assay. For each cell subset, the extracted genomic DNA was distributed evenly across all wells of several immunoSEQ 96-well plates, and each plate served as one replicate. For unsorted PBMC, each replicate PCR was loaded with 250 to 300 ng genomic DNA, equivalent to roughly 33,000 T cell genomes. Ten immunoSEQ deep assay plates were used to sequence the unsorted PBMC genomic DNA. The purified libraries were quantified using a Qubit 3.0 fluorometer, sized with a Bioanalyzer 2100, and then quantified again using the KAPA Library Quantification kit. Every immunoSEQ 96-well plate was sequenced on a separate single-read 150-cycle Illumina NextSeq 550 flow cell. On the study's bioinformatics: The immunoSEQ output contained only junctional sequences without quality scores, so filtering could not match that applied to full-length reads. Sequences were annotated with PyIR, a Python wrapper for IgBLAST v1.9, and V/J genes and CDR3 were assigned using IMGT germline references. Reads were removed for weak V/J assignments (E-value above 1e-6), missing CDR3, stop codons, out-of-frame junctions, or ambiguous translated residues. A V3J clonotype was defined by an identical inferred V gene, J gene, and CDR3 amino acid sequence. To compute the percentage overlap between repertoires, the number of shared unique clonotypes was divided by the size of the smaller repertoire. Three approaches were used to assess repertoire richness: RTK rarefaction, the Chao1 estimator, and Recon v2.1 estimates of unobserved clonotypes. TCRdb took this table from immuneACCESS and kept in-frame rearrangements with V and J called. Such tables lack part of the clones; where checked against another copy, unresolved V genes explain under half of the gap, and the rest is unexplained. V and J calls plus clone size are reproduced from that table; the DNA served to infer D and trimming. For this sample the table gives about 490,000 clones, of which about 85% were detected only once. The ten largest clonotypes hold approximately 11% of the sample.

Healthy HIV-negative adults with no recently reported acute infections or vaccinations were included as donors. Every donor was a Caucasian adult living in Nashville, Tennessee, USA. For unsorted samples, tens of millions of PBMCs were counted and genomic DNA was extracted with the QIAamp DNA Blood Mini kit. Blood was obtained by leukapheresis, after which PBMCs were separated by Ficoll-Histopaque density gradient centrifugation and cryopreserved in liquid nitrogen vapor phase. From the germline V gene, CDR1 is SNHLY and CDR2 is FYNNEI. The germline V end is reduced by 7 bases and the J end by 0 bases; junction bases left unmatched: 3. Including the terminal cysteine and phenylalanine, the CDR3 comprises 13 residues. The sequence is cut down to CDR3 DNA, 39 bases in frame from base 1.

The sample was PBMCs. The clonotype originates from a woman aged 40 to 49 in good health. Some clones in this sample may be carry-over from other donors' samples. Here the chain combines TRBV2 and TRBJ2-7, with 7 bases aligning to TRBD2. The CDR3 amino acid sequence is: CASTRDYSYEQYF. The DNA sequence follows: TGTGCCAGCACCCGGGACTACTCCTACGAGCAGTACTTC.